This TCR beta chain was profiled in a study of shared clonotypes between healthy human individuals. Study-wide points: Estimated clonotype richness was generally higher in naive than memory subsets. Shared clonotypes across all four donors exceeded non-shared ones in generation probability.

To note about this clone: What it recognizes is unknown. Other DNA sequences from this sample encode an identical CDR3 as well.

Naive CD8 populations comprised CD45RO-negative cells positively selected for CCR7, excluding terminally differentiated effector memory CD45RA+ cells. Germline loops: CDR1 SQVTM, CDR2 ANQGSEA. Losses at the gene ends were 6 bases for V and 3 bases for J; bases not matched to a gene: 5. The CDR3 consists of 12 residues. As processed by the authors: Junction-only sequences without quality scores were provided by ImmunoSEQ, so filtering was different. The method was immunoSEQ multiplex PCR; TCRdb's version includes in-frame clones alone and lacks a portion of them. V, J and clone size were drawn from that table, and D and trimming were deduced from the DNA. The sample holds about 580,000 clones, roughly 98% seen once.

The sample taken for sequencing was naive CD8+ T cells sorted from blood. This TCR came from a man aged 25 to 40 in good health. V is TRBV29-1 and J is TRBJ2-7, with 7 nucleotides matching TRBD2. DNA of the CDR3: TGCAGCGTCGGAGCTAGCGGCTACGAGCAGTACTTC. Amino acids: CSVGASGYEQYF.